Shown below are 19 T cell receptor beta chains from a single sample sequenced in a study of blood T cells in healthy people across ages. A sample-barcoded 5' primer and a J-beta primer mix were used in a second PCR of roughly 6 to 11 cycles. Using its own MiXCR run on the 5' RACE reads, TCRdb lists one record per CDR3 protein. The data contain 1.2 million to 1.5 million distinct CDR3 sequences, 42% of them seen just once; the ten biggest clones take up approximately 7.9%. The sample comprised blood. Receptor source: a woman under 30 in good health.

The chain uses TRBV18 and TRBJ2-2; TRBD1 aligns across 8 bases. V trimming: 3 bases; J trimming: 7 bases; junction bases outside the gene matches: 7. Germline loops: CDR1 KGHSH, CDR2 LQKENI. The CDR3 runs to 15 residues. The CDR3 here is CASSPRTGWRGELFF. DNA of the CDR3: TGTGCCAGCTCACCGAGGACAGGGTGGCGCGGGGAGCTGTTTTTT.

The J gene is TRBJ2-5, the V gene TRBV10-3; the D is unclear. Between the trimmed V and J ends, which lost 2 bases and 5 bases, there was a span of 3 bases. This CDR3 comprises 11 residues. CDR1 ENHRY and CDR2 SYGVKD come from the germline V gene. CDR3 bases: TGTGCCATCAGTGAGATGGAGACCCAGTACTTC. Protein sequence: CAISEMETQYF.

Written as DNA, the CDR3 is TGTGCCAGCAGCGTAGTAGCGGGAGAGACCCAGTTCTTC. It encodes CASSVVAGETQFF. This chain uses TRBV9 with TRBJ2-1; TRBD2 agrees at 9 bases. Looked up from germline, CDR1 is SGDLS and CDR2 is YYNGEE. The CDR3 covers 13 residues. V gave up 0 bases and J gave up 13 bases; unmatched junction bases: 5.

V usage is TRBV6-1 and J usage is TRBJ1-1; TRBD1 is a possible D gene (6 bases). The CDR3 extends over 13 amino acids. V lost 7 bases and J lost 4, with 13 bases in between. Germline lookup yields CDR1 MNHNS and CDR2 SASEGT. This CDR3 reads CASTFTGPTEAFF. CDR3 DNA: TGTGCCAGCACGTTCACAGGGCCCACTGAAGCTTTCTTT.

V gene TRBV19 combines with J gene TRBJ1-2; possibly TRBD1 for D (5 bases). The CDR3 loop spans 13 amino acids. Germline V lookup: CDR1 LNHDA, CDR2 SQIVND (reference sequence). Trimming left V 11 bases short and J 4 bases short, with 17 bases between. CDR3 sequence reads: CAARDDGGYGYTF. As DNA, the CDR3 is TGTGCCGCTAGGGACGACGGAGGCTATGGCTACACCTTC. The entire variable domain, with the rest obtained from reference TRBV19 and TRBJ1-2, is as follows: DGGITQSPKYLFRKEGQNVTLSCEQNLNHDAMYWYRQDPGQGLRLIYYSQIVNDFQKGDIAEGYSVSREKKESFPLTVTSAQKNPTAFYLCAARDDGGYGYTFGSGTRLTVV.

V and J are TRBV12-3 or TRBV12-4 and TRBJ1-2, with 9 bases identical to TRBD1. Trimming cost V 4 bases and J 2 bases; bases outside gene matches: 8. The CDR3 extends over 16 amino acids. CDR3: CASSSIRTGVNYGYTF. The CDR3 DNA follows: TGTGCCAGCAGTTCCATACGGACAGGGGTAAACTATGGCTACACCTTC.

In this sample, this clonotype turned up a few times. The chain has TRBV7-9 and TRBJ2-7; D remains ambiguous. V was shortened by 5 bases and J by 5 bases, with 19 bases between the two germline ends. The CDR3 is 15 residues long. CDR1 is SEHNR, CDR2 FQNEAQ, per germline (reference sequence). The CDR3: CASSPTSRRFNEQYF. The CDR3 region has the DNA TGTGCCAGCAGCCCAACGAGTAGGAGATTCAACGAGCAGTACTTC.

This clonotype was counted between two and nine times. CDR3 region: CASSFWPGRETQYF. CDR3 bases: TGTGCCAGCAGCTTCTGGCCAGGGCGAGAGACCCAGTACTTC. The J gene is TRBJ2-5, the V gene TRBV12-3 or TRBV12-4, with D perhaps TRBD1 (5 bases). Trimming stripped 6 bases from V and 4 bases from J, with 15 bases between. The CDR3 length is 14 residues.

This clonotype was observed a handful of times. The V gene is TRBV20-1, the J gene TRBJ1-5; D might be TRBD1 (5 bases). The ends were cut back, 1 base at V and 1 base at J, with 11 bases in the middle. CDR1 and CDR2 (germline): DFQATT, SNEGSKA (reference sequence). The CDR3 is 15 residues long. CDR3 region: CSARGQPGSNQPQHF. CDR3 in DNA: TGCAGTGCTAGAGGACAGCCAGGGAGCAATCAGCCCCAGCATTTT.

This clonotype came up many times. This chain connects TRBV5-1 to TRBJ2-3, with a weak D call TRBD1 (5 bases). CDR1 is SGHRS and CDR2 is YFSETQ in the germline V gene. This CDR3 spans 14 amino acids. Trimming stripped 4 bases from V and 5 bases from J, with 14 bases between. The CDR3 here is CASSPRQPGDTQYF. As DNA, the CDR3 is TGCGCCAGCAGCCCCAGACAGCCGGGAGATACGCAGTATTTT.

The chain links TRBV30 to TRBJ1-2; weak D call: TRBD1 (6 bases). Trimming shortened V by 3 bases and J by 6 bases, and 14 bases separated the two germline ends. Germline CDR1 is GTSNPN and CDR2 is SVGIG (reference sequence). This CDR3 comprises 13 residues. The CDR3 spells CAWRQGNYHGYTF. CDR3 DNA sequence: TGTGCCTGGAGGCAGGGGAATTACCATGGCTACACCTTC.

Written as DNA, the CDR3 is TGTGCCAGCAGTGAAGTGGGCAGGGGAAAAGCCTACGAGCAGTACTTC. This sequence encodes CASSEVGRGKAYEQYF. The V gene is TRBV6-1, the J gene TRBJ2-5; D possibly corresponds to TRBD1 (6 bases). The closer fit of TRBJ2-7 to the DNA end suggests the J call may be wrong. Germline values: CDR1 MNHNS, CDR2 SASEGT. The CDR3 contains 16 residues.

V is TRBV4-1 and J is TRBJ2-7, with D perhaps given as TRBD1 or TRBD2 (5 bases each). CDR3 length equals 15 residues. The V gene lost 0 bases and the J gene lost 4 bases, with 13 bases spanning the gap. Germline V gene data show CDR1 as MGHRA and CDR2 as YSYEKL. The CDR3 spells CASSQERGPRYEQYF. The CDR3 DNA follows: TGCGCCAGCAGCCAAGAGAGGGGCCCCCGGTACGAGCAGTACTTC.

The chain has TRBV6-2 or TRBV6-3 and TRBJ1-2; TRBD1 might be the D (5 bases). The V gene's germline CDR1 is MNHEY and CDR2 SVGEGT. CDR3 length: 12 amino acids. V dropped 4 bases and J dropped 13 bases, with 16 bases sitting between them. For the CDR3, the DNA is TGTGCCAGCAGTTCTCCAGGGACCGGCGGCACCTTC. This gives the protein CASSSPGTGGTF.

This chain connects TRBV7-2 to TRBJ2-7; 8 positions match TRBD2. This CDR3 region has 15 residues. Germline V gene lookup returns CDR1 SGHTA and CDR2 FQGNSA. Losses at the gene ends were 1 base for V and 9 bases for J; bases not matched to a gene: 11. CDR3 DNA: TGTGCCAGCAGCTTAGTTACCGGGACTAGTATTCGGCAGTACTTC. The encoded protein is CASSLVTGTSIRQYF.

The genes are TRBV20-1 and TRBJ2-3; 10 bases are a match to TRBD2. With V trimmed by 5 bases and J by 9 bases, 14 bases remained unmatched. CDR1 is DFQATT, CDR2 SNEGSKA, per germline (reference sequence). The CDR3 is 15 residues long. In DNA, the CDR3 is TGCAGTGCTCCCGCTCTAGCGGGGGTAGTTCGGACGCAGTATTTT. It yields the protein CSAPALAGVVRTQYF.

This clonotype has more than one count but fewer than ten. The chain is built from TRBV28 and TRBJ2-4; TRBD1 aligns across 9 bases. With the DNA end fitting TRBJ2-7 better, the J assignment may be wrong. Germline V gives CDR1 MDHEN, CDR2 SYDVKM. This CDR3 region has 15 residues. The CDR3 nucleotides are TGTGCCAGCAGTCCACCCGGGACAGGGTCCTACGAGCAGTACTTC. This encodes CASSPPGTGSYEQYF.

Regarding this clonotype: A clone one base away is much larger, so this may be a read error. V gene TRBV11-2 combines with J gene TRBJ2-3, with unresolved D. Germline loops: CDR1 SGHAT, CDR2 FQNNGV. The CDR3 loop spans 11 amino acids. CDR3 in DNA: TGTGCCAACAGCCCGACTGGTACGCAGTATTTT. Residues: CANSPTGTQYF.

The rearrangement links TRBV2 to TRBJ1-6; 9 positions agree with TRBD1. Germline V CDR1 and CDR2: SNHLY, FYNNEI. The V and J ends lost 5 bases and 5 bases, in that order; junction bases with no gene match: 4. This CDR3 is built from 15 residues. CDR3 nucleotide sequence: TGTGCCAGCAGTAACAGGGGGCTTAATAATTCACCCCTCCACTTT. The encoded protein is CASSNRGLNNSPLHF. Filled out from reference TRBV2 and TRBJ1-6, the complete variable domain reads EPEVTQTPSHQVTQMGQEVILRCVPISNHLYFYWYRQILGQKVEFLVSFYNNEISEKSEIFDDQFSVERPDGSNFTLKIRSTKLEDSAMYFCASSNRGLNNSPLHFGNGTRLTVT.